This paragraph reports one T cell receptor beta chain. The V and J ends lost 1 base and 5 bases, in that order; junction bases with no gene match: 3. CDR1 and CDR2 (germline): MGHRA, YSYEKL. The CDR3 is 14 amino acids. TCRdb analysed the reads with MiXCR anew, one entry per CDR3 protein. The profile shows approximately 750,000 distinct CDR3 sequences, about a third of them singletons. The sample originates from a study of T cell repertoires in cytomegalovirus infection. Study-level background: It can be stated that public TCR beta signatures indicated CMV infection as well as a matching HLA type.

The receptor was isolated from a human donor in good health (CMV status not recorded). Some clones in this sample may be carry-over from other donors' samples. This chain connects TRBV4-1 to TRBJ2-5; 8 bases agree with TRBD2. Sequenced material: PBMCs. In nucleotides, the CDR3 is TGCGCCAGCAGCCAAGCGGGGGGGCTGGAGACCCAGTACTTC. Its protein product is CASSQAGGLETQYF.